The following is a T cell receptor beta chain sequence with its context. What this receptor recognizes is not known. One base away there is no much larger clone; base qualities are not given. This record comes from a study of blood T cell repertoires in COVID-19 (dated by TCRdb to about 2020). Describing the broader study: Samples from collaborators originated in the United States, Italy and Spain and spanned both the acute and convalescent phases of COVID-19. The repertoires were released in a freely available public database intended as a resource for research on the immune response to SARS-CoV-2. A de-identified subject ID, COVID-19 status, age in years and sex were almost always included in the sample metadata. Where HLA class I and class II types were available, the types were taken from metadata supplied by the sample provider, not from assay-based typing. Subjects who had been exposed to COVID-19, were actively infected with it, or had recovered from it provided the deeply sampled blood TCRbeta repertoires that made up the dataset. Samples came from the ongoing ImmuneRACE study (first 160 participants) plus 1,254 subjects from 6 global collaborators. The material from the prospective study consisted of cDNA or gDNA derived from T cells, B-cell-depleted T cells, or PBMCs.

What the authors observed across the whole study: How much clinical and demographic metadata was included differed by source and by participant, and the metadata was provided uncurated.

The CDR3 has 14 amino acids, counting the end cysteine and phenylalanine. Only the CDR3 DNA is retained, 42 bases long and in frame from the first base. V is cut by 8 bases and J by 4 bases, and the space between the germline ends is 16 bases. CDR1 and CDR2 (MNHEY, SMNVEV) derive from the germline V gene (reference sequence). TCRbeta CDR3 regions were amplified from genomic DNA using the immunoSEQ Assay, a bias-controlled multiplex PCR. Turning to the authors' computational methods: Nucleated cell counts per sample were estimated from amplification of reference gene primers within the assay. Sequence reads were collapsed and filtered to measure the absolute abundance of every unique TCRbeta CDR3 rearrangement. For each sample, productive Simpson clonality was calculated as the square root of Simpson's diversity index over productive rearrangements. In its TCRdb copy, this immuneACCESS table keeps in-frame sequences only and misses some clones. Where compared with another copy, unresolved V genes explain less than half of these, and the others have no known cause. V and J calls and clone size are given by that table; D and trimming were obtained from the DNA. This sample is represented by about 270,000 clones; around four fifths of them were singletons. The ten top clones hold 4.5% to 7% of the sample.

Each collaborating institution followed its own protocols to collect whole blood in K2EDTA tubes. Collaborator samples were shipped for TCRbeta analysis as frozen whole blood, isolated PBMCs, or DNA extracted from either sample type. The sequence is built from TRBV27 and TRBJ2-3, and TRBD2 may be the D gene, going by 6 matching bases. This clonotype originated in an elderly man with acute or convalescent COVID-19. Sequencing was done on a sample of peripheral blood. Read as DNA, the sequence is TGTGCCAGCGGGGAGGCGGCAACCCCAGATACGCAGTATTTT. It specifies CASGEAATPDTQYF.